The clone carrying this T cell receptor (beta chain) was seen a few times. This sample is drawn from a study of breast tumors, draining lymph nodes, adjacent tissues. The lymph nodes were axillary draining lymph nodes from breast cancer patients. V gave up 2 bases and J gave up 4 bases, with 11 bases separating them. Germline V CDR1 and CDR2: MNHNS, SASEGT. CDR3 size: 15 residues. TCRdb used MiXCR to reprocess the multiplex PCR reads, holding one entry per CDR3 protein. This table has about 94,000 distinct CDR3 sequences, approximately 31% appearing once. The specimen was axillary lymph node tissue. The receptor was derived from a female donor with breast cancer. Some clones in this sample may be carry-over from other donors' samples. V is TRBV6-1 and J is TRBJ2-2; D gene uncertain. The CDR3 DNA reads TGTGCCAGCAGTGAAATGTGGGGTTCCACCGGGGAGCTGTTTTTT. Amino acid sequence: CASSEMWGSTGELFF.